Here is one TCR beta chain with its context. The target antigen is unknown. From the reads, TCRdb called clonotypes with MiXCR, one entry per CDR3 protein. The table shows about 350,000 distinct CDR3 sequences, with roughly 34% occurring only once. The record originates from a study of T cell repertoires in cytomegalovirus infection. Points from the study as a whole: Dominating the ex vivo response were HLA-C-restricted CMV-specific TCR beta clonotypes. Cumulative frequency of public TCR beta families picked out carriers of CMV plus the relevant HLA.

CDR3 size: 16 residues. V shed 7 bases and J 3 bases; nucleotides not matched to a gene: 6. This clonotype was obtained from a human donor in good health (CMV status not recorded). Some clones in this sample may be carry-over from other donors' samples. This specimen was cultured PBMCs, taken from culture after CMV antigen stimulation. The chain recombines TRBV12-3 or TRBV12-4 with TRBJ2-3; 14 bases match TRBD2. CDR3 amino acids: CASTGTSGRRTDTQYF. CDR3 in DNA: TGTGCCAGCACCGGGACTAGCGGGAGAAGGACAGATACGCAGTATTTT.